This record covers a single T cell receptor (beta chain). The target antigen is unknown. Germline assignment: CDR1 MDHEN and CDR2 SYDVKM. Trimming took off 11 bases at V and 4 bases at J, with 20 bases between the two ends. This CDR3 has 14 amino acids. The data were obtained in a study of shared clonotypes between healthy human individuals. General observations from the study: A generally larger estimated richness was seen in naive subsets than in memory subsets. Sharing across four donors was highest in naive CD4 (around 5%) and lowest in memory CD8 (roughly 0.4%).

The assay was immunoSEQ multiplex PCR, and TCRdb's table has in-frame clones only and misses some. The table records roughly 1,000,000 clones, around 78% of them present only once. The receptor's source is a man aged 18-30 years in good health. Some clones in this sample may be carry-over from other donors' samples. The chain couples TRBV28 to TRBJ1-1; D might be TRBD1 (5 bases). Sample: memory CD4+ T cells from PBMCs. The subset denotes: CD45RA-negative fraction. The CDR3 loop is CAVSPGRRITEAFF. In nucleotides, the CDR3 is TGTGCCGTTAGCCCAGGGAGGCGGATCACTGAAGCTTTCTTT.